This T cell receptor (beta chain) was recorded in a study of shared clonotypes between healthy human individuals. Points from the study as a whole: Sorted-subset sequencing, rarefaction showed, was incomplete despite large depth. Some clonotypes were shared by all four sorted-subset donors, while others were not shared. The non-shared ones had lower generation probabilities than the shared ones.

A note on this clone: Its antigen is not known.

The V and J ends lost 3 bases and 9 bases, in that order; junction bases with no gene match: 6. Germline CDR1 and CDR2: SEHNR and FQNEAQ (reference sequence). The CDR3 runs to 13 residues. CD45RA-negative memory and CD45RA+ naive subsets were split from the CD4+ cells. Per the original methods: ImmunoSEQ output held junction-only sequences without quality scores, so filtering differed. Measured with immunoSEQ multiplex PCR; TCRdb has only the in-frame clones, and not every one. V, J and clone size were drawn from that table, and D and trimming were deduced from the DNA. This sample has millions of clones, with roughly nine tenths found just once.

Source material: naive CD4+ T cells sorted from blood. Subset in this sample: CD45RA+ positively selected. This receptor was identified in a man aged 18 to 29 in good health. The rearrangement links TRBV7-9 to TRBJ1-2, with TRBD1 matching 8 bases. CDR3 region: CASSFLDRDSYTF. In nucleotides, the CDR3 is TGTGCCAGCAGCTTCTTGGACAGGGACAGCTACACCTTC.